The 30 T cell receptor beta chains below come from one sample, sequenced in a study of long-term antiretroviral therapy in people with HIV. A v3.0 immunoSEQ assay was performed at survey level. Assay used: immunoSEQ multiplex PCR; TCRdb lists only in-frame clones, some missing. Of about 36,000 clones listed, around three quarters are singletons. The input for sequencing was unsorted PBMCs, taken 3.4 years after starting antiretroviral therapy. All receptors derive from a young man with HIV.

The CDR3 nucleotides are TGTGCCAGTAGTATGAGTCCGTTCAGTGGCTACACCTTC. Protein product: CASSMSPFSGYTF. The rearrangement uses TRBV19 and TRBJ1-2, with D uncertain. V dropped 3 bases and J dropped 7 bases, with 12 bases sitting between them. Per germline, CDR1 LNHDA and CDR2 SQIVND (reference sequence). This CDR3 region has 13 residues.

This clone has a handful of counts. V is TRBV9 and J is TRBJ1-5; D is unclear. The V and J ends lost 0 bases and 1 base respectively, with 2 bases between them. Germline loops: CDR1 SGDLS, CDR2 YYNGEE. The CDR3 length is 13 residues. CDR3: CASSVGSNQPQHF. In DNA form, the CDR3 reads TGTGCCAGCAGCGTAGGGAGCAATCAGCCCCAGCATTTT.

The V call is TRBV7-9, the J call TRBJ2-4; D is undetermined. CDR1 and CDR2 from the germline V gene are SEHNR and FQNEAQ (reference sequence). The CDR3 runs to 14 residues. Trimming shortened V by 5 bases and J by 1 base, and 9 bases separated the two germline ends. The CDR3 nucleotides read TGTGCCAGCAGCAAAAGCCAGGCCAAAAACATTCAGTACTTC. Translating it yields CASSKSQAKNIQYF.

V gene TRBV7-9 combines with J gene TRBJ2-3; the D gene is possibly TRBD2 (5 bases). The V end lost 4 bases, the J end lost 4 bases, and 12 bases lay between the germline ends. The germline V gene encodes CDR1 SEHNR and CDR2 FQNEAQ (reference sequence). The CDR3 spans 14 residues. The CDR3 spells CASSSLAYSDTQYF. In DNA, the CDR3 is TGTGCCAGCAGCTCCCTAGCTTATTCAGATACGCAGTATTTT.

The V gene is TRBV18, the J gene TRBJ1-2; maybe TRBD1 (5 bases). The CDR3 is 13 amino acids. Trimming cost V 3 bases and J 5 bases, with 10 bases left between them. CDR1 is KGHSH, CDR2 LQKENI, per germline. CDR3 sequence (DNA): TGTGCCAGCTCACCCTCGGGGGAGTATGGCTACACCTTC. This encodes CASSPSGEYGYTF.

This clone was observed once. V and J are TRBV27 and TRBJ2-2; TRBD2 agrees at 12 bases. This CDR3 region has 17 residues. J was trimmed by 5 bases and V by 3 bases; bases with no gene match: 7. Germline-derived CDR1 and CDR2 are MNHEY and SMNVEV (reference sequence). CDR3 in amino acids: CASSFTRTSGNTGELFF. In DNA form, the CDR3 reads TGTGCCAGCAGTTTCACACGGACTAGCGGGAATACCGGGGAGCTGTTTTTT.

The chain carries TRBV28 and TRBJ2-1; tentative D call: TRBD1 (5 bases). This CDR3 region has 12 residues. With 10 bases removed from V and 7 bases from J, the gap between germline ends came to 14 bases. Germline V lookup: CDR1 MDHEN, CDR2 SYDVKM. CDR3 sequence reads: CATSQGRNEQFF. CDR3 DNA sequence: TGTGCCACTTCGCAGGGTAGGAATGAGCAGTTCTTC.

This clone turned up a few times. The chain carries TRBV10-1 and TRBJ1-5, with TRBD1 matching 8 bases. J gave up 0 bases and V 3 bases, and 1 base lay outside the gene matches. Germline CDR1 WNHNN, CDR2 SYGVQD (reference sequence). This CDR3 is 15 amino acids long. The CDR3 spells CASSETGGSNQPQHF. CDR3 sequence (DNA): TGCGCCAGCAGTGAAACAGGGGGTAGCAATCAGCCCCAGCATTTT.

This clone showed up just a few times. The CDR3 DNA reads as TGTGCCAGCGGCTGGACAGCGAACACCGGGGAGCTGTTTTTT. Protein sequence: CASGWTANTGELFF. The chain recombines TRBV27 with TRBJ2-2; tentatively, D is TRBD1 (6 bases). The CDR3 extends over 14 amino acids. CDR1 MNHEY and CDR2 SMNVEV come from the germline V gene (reference sequence). Trimming shortened V by 8 bases and J by 0 bases, and 10 bases separated the two germline ends.

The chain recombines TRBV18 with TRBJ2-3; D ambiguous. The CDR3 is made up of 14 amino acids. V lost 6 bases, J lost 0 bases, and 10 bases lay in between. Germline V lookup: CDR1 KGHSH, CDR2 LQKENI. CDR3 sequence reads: CASSPGRSTDTQYF. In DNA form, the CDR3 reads TGTGCCAGCTCGCCGGGCCGTAGCACAGATACGCAGTATTTT.

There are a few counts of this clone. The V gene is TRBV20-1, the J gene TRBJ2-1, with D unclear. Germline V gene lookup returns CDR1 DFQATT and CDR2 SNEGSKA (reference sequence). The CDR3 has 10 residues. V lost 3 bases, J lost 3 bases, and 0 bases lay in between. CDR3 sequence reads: CSASYNEQFF. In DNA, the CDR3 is TGCAGTGCTAGCTACAATGAGCAGTTCTTC.

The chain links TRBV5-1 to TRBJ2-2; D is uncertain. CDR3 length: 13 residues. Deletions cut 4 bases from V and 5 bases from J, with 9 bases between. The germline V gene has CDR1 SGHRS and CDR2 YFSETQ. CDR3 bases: TGCGCCAGCAGCCAATCCCGGACCGGGGAGCTGTTTTTT. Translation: CASSQSRTGELFF.

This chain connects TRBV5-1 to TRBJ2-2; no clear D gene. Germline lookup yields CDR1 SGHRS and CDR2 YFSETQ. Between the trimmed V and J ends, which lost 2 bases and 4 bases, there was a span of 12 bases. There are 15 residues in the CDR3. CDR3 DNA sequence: TGCGCCAGCAGCTTAAAGGGATCGAGCACCGGGGAGCTGTTTTTT. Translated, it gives CASSLKGSSTGELFF.

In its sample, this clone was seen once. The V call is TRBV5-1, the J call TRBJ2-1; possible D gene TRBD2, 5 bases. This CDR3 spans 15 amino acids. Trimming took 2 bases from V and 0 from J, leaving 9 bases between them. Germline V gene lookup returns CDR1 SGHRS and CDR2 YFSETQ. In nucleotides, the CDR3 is TGCGCCAGCAGCTTCGGAGGTTCCTCCTACAATGAGCAGTTCTTC. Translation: CASSFGGSSYNEQFF.

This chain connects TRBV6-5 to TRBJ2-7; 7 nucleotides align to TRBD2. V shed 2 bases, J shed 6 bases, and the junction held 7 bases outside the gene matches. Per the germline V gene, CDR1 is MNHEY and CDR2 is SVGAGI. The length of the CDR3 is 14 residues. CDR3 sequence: CASSYPQRGLEQYF. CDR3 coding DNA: TGTGCCAGCAGTTACCCCCAGCGGGGACTCGAGCAGTACTTC.

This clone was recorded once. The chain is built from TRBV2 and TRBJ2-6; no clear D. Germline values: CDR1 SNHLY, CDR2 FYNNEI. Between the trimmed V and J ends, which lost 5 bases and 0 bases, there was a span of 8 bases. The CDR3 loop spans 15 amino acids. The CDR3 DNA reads TGTGCCAGCAGTCATTCAAGCTCTGGGGCCAACGTCCTGACTTTC. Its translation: CASSHSSSGANVLTF.

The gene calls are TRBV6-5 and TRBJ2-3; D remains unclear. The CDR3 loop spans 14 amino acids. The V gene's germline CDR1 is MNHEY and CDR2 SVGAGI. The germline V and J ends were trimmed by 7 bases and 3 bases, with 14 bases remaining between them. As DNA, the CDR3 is TGTGCCAGCAAAGGTGGGCAAGAGACAGATACGCAGTATTTT. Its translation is CASKGGQETDTQYF.

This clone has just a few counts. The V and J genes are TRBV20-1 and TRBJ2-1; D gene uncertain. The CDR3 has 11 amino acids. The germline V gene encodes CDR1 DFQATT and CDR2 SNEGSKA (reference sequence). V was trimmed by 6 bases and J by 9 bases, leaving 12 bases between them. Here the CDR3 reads CSATTGGEQFF. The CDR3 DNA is TGCAGTGCAACCACGGGTGGTGAGCAGTTCTTC.

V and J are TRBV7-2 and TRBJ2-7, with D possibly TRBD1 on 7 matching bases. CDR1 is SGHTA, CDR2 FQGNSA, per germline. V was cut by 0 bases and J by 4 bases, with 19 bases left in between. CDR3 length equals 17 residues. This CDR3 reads CASSLALSGQGGYEQYF. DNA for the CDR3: TGTGCCAGCAGCTTAGCCCTTTCTGGTCAGGGGGGTTACGAGCAGTACTTC.

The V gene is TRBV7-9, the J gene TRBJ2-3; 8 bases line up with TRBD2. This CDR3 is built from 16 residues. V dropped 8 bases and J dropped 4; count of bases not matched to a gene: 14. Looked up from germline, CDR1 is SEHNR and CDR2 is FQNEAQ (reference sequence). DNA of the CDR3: TGTGCCAGCCTCCTTTCGGGAGGGCGGTTTGCAGATACGCAGTATTTT. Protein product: CASLLSGGRFADTQYF.

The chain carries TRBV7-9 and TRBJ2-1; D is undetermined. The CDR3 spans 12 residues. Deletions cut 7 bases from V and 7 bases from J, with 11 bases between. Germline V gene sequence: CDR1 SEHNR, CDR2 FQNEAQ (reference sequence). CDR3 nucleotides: TGTGCCAGCACCCCTCACGGGAATGAGCAGTTCTTC. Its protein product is CASTPHGNEQFF.

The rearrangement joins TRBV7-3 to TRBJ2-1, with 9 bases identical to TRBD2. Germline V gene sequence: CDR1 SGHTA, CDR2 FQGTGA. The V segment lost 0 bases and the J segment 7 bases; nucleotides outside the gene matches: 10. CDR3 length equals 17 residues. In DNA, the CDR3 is TGTGCCAGCAGCTTAACATTTTCAGCGGGAGGCGGGAATGAGCAGTTCTTC. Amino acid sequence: CASSLTFSAGGGNEQFF. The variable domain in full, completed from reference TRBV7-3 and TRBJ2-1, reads GAGVSQTPSNKVTEKGKYVELRCDPISGHTALYWYRQSLGQGPEFLIYFQGTGAADDSGLPNDRFFAVRPEGSVSTLKIQRTERGDSAVYLCASSLTFSAGGGNEQFFGPGTRLTVL.

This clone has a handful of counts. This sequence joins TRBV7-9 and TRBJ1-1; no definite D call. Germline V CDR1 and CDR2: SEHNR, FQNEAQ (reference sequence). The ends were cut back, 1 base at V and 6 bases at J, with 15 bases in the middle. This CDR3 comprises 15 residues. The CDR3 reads CASSLGVLEGAEAFF. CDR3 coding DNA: TGTGCCAGCAGCTTAGGGGTTCTGGAGGGCGCTGAAGCTTTCTTT.

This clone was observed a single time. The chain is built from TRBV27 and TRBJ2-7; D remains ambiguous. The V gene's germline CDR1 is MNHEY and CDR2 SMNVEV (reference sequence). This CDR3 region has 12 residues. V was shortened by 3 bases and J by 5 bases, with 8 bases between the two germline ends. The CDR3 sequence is CASSFLGDEQYF. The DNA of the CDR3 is TGTGCCAGCAGTTTTTTGGGCGACGAGCAGTACTTC.

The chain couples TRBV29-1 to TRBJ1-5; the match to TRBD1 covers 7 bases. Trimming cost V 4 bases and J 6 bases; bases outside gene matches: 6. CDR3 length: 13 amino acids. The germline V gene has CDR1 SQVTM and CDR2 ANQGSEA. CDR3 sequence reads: CSVAGTVGQPQHF. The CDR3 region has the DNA TGCAGCGTTGCCGGGACAGTGGGTCAGCCCCAGCATTTT.

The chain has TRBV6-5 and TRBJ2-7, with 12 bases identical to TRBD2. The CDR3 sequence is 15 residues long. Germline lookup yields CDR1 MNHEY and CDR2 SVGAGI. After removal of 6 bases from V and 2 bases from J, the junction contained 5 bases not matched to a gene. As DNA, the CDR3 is TGTGCCAGCAGCCCCCTAGCGGGAGGGCCCTACGAGCAGTACTTC. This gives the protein CASSPLAGGPYEQYF.

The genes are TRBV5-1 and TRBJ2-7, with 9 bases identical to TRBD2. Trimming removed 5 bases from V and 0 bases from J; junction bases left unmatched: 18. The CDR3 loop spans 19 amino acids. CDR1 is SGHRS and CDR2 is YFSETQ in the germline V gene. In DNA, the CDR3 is TGCGCCAGCAGAAGGTCGGGATTAGCGGGAGTGGAATCCTCCTACGAGCAGTACTTC. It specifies CASRRSGLAGVESSYEQYF.

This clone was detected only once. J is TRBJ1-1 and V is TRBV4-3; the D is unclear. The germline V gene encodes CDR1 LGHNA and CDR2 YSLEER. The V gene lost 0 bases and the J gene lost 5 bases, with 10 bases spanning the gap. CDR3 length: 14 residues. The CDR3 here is CASSQDWLGTEAFF. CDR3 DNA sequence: TGCGCCAGCAGCCAAGACTGGTTAGGGACTGAAGCTTTCTTT.

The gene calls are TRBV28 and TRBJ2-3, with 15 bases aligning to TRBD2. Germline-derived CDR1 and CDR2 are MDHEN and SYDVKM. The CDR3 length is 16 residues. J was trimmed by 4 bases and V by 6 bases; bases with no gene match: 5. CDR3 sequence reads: CASSRGLAGGPDTQYF. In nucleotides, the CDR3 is TGTGCCAGCAGCCGCGGACTAGCGGGAGGGCCAGATACGCAGTATTTT.

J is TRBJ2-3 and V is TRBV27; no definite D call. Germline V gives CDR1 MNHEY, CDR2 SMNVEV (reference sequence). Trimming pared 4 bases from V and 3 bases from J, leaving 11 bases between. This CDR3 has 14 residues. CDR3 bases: TGTGCCAGCAGTTATTCCCGACCTACAGATACGCAGTATTTT. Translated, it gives CASSYSRPTDTQYF.